These 27 T cell receptor beta chains were all obtained from the same sample, sequenced in a study of radiation and T cells in renal cell carcinoma (dated by TCRdb to 2019 to 2021). Library preparation was by the immunoSEQ multiplex PCR assay. TCRdb retrieved this table from immuneACCESS and kept in-frame rearrangements only. Not all clones are present; in checked studies, unresolved V genes account for under half, and no reason is known for the remainder. The table for this sample lists about 95,000 clones; 65% to 90% of them were counted only once. Together, the top ten hold around 7.9% of the sample. According to the study, the label for this sample's time point signals: baseline pretreatment blood. The sample's treatment or condition label, decoded: 15 Gy SBRT to primary tumor, nephrectomy 4 weeks later. The starting material was blood, obtained from a patient whose treatment included radiotherapy and nephrectomy. Receptors originate from a man in his fifties or sixties with renal cell carcinoma.

This clone is a singleton in its sample. The J gene is TRBJ2-5, the V gene TRBV2, with 12 bases fitting TRBD2. The CDR3 contains 15 residues. Germline V gene sequence: CDR1 SNHLY, CDR2 FYNNEI. The J segment lost 5 bases and the V segment lost 3 bases, leaving 4 bases of the junction unmatched. The CDR3 nucleotides are TGTGCCAGCAGTGATGGACTAGCGGGGTGGGAGACCCAGTACTTC. Protein product: CASSDGLAGWETQYF.

The chain has TRBV7-9 and TRBJ1-2; D is unclear. This CDR3 has 15 residues. V lost 1 base and J 7 bases, leaving 16 bases between the germline ends. Germline V gene lookup returns CDR1 SEHNR and CDR2 FQNEAQ (reference sequence). The CDR3 DNA reads TGTGCCAGCAGCTTAGATTTAGGGAGAGTCGTTGGCTACACCTTC. Its protein is CASSLDLGRVVGYTF.

The genes are TRBV2 and TRBJ2-2; either TRBD1 or TRBD2 may fit D (5 bases each). Trimming removed 6 bases at V and 7 bases at J, with 21 bases between. Germline V lookup: CDR1 SNHLY, CDR2 FYNNEI. The CDR3 is 16 amino acids. Here the CDR3 reads CASSERGREARGELFF. In nucleotides, the CDR3 is TGTGCCAGCAGCGAACGGGGCAGGGAAGCTCGCGGGGAGCTGTTTTTT.

DNA for the CDR3: TGTGCCAGCAGCGTAGCTCACAGCGGGGGGGCCGAGACCCAGTACTTC. This encodes CASSVAHSGGAETQYF. The genes are TRBV9 and TRBJ2-5; TRBD2 matches at 10 bases. The V gene's germline CDR1 is SGDLS and CDR2 YYNGEE. Germline trimming cut 0 bases from V and 5 bases from J; bases unmatched to any gene: 7. The CDR3 loop spans 16 amino acids.

The chain links TRBV6-5 to TRBJ1-2; D is uncertain. CDR1 and CDR2 (germline): MNHEY, SVGAGI. V lost 6 bases and J 2 bases, leaving 10 bases between the germline ends. CDR3 length: 13 amino acids. The CDR3 DNA reads as TGTGCCAGCAGCGCGTCAACAAACTATGGCTACACCTTC. Amino acids: CASSASTNYGYTF.

The genes are TRBV4-2 and TRBJ1-2; TRBD1 is a possible D gene (5 bases). Deletions cut 1 base from V and 3 bases from J, with 9 bases between. CDR1 is LGHNA and CDR2 is YNFKEQ in the germline V gene. The CDR3 runs 14 residues. The CDR3 sequence: CASSQVGTDYGYTF. The CDR3 DNA follows: TGTGCCAGCAGCCAAGTGGGGACTGACTATGGCTACACCTTC.

This clone was recorded once. The rearrangement links TRBV5-1 to TRBJ2-5, with a weak D call TRBD2 (5 bases). The CDR3 has 14 amino acids. Trimming removed 6 bases from V and 4 bases from J, with 16 bases in between. Germline values: CDR1 SGHRS, CDR2 YFSETQ. CDR3 protein: CASTPGVALETQYF. CDR3 bases: TGCGCCAGCACCCCCGGGGTAGCTTTAGAGACCCAGTACTTC.

This rearrangement joins TRBV7-9 to TRBJ1-5; D not resolved. The CDR3 is 14 amino acids. Per the germline V gene, CDR1 is SEHNR and CDR2 is FQNEAQ (reference sequence). Trimming removed 4 bases at V and 2 bases at J, with 9 bases between. CDR3 residues: CASSSSRGNQPQHF. CDR3 nucleotide sequence: TGTGCCAGCAGCTCCTCGAGGGGCAATCAGCCCCAGCATTTT. Drawing the rest from reference TRBV7-9 and TRBJ1-5, the complete variable domain is DTGVSQNPRHKITKRGQNVTFRCDPISEHNRLYWYRQTLGQGPEFLTYFQNEAQLEKSRLLSDRFSAERPKGSFSTLEIQRTEQGDSAMYLCASSSSRGNQPQHFGDGTRLSIL.

This clone was detected ten times or more. The rearrangement uses TRBV6-5 and TRBJ2-1; D might be TRBD1 or TRBD2, each matching 6 bases. The length of the CDR3 is 15 residues. From germline, CDR1 is MNHEY and CDR2 SVGAGI. V was pared by 5 bases and J by 4 bases, with 15 bases between. DNA for the CDR3: TGTGCCAGCAGTCCCCCGGGGGCCCAGTACAATGAGCAGTTCTTC. It encodes CASSPPGAQYNEQFF.

In its sample, this clone was seen once. The chain is built from TRBV7-2 and TRBJ1-5, with D hard to call. Trimming left V 7 bases short and J 9 bases short, with 13 bases between. The germline V gene has CDR1 SGHTA and CDR2 FQGNSA. This CDR3 has 12 residues. CDR3 protein: CASTSPPGPQHF. As DNA, the CDR3 is TGTGCCAGCACCTCCCCGCCGGGGCCCCAGCATTTT.

The V and J genes are TRBV5-1 and TRBJ2-5, with D maybe TRBD1 (5 bases). Germline values: CDR1 SGHRS, CDR2 YFSETQ. V lost 1 base, J lost 0 bases, and 10 bases lay in between. This CDR3 has 15 residues. This chain's CDR3 is CASSLTGGNQETQYF. DNA for the CDR3: TGCGCCAGCAGCTTGACAGGCGGAAACCAAGAGACCCAGTACTTC. Full variable domain (missing parts from reference TRBV5-1 and TRBJ2-5): KAGVTQTPRYLIKTRGQQVTLSCSPISGHRSVSWYQQTPGQGLQFLFEYFSETQRNKGNFPGRFSGRQFSNSRSEMNVSTLELGDSALYLCASSLTGGNQETQYFGPGTRLLVL.

This chain connects TRBV27 to TRBJ1-1; D unresolved. CDR3 length: 14 residues. CDR1 is MNHEY and CDR2 is SMNVEV in the germline V gene (reference sequence). V was shortened by 0 bases and J by 4 bases, with 9 bases between the two germline ends. This chain's CDR3 is CASSLSIQSTEAFF. The CDR3 DNA is TGTGCCAGCAGTTTATCGATACAGAGCACTGAAGCTTTCTTT.

This CDR3 is CASSEWGTIAGGHEFF. The CDR3 DNA is TGTGCCAGCAGTGAATGGGGGACAATAGCGGGAGGGCACGAGTTCTTC. The chain joins TRBV2 to TRBJ2-1; TRBD2 agrees at 11 bases. Germline V lookup: CDR1 SNHLY, CDR2 FYNNEI. This CDR3 comprises 16 residues. Trimming cost V 2 bases and J 14 bases; bases outside gene matches: 14.

The chain uses TRBV28 and TRBJ1-2; maybe TRBD1 (6 bases). Trimming took off 6 bases at V and 4 bases at J, with 9 bases between the two ends. The CDR3 loop spans 12 amino acids. Germline CDR1 and CDR2: MDHEN and SYDVKM. CDR3: CASRTGSYGYTF. CDR3 bases: TGTGCCAGCAGAACAGGGAGCTATGGCTACACCTTC.

A note on this clone: The same CDR3 is also encoded by other DNA sequences in this sample. The gene calls are TRBV6-4 and TRBJ1-5; unclear D gene. The germline V gene has CDR1 MRHNA and CDR2 SNTAGT. This CDR3 comprises 13 residues. The V end was cut by 2 bases, the J end by 7 bases, with 9 bases between. CDR3 nucleotides: TGTGCCAGCAGTGACAGGGTCGGGCAGCCCCAGCATTTT. Amino acids: CASSDRVGQPQHF.

This rearrangement joins TRBV5-1 to TRBJ2-2; perhaps TRBD1 as D (7 bases). Germline V gene sequence: CDR1 SGHRS, CDR2 YFSETQ. The CDR3 sequence is 15 residues long. V lost 4 bases, J lost 6 bases, and 16 bases lay in between. CDR3 in DNA: TGCGCCAGCAGCCTAGGACAGGAGGGAGCCGGGGAGCTGTTTTTT. Translation gives CASSLGQEGAGELFF.

The V and J genes are TRBV2 and TRBJ2-2; no clear D. Germline V gene sequence: CDR1 SNHLY, CDR2 FYNNEI. This CDR3 region has 14 residues. Trimming cost V 6 bases and J 0 bases, with 8 bases left between them. This CDR3 reads CASRYDSNTGELFF. The CDR3 bases are TGTGCCAGCAGGTACGACTCGAACACCGGGGAGCTGTTTTTT.

This clone was seen once. The CDR3 reads CASSLGTGGSKSTEAFF. As DNA, the CDR3 is TGTGCCAGCAGCTTAGGGACAGGGGGTAGTAAAAGCACTGAAGCTTTCTTT. The V gene is TRBV7-9, the J gene TRBJ1-1; 10 bases fit TRBD1. Losses at the gene ends were 1 base for V and 4 bases for J; bases not matched to a gene: 9. The CDR3 is made up of 17 amino acids. The V gene's germline CDR1 is SEHNR and CDR2 FQNEAQ (reference sequence).

In its sample, this clone was seen once. This rearrangement joins TRBV27 to TRBJ2-7, with D possibly being TRBD1 or TRBD2 (5 bases each). Per the germline V gene, CDR1 is MNHEY and CDR2 is SMNVEV (reference sequence). V was cut by 3 bases and J by 6 bases, with 24 bases left in between. The CDR3 spans 17 residues. CDR3 DNA: TGTGCCAGCAGTTTGGCGGGTGGGGGAGCGATTTCGGGCGAGCAGTACTTC. Translation: CASSLAGGGAISGEQYF.

The table lists this clone with a count of one. V gene TRBV6-1 combines with J gene TRBJ1-5; D gene unclear. Per the germline V gene, CDR1 is MNHNS and CDR2 is SASEGT. V shed 3 bases and J shed 3 bases, with 9 bases lying between them. This CDR3 contains 14 residues. CDR3 amino acids: CASSDGPNNQPQHF. In DNA form, the CDR3 reads TGTGCCAGCAGTGACGGTCCAAACAATCAGCCCCAGCATTTT.

As DNA, the CDR3 is TGTGCCAGCAGTCCTAGGGGGCCCCAGGCCTATGGCTACACCTTC. Amino acid sequence: CASSPRGPQAYGYTF. The V and J genes are TRBV27 and TRBJ1-2, with 7 bases aligning to TRBD1. CDR1 is MNHEY and CDR2 is SMNVEV in the germline V gene (reference sequence). With V trimmed by 5 bases and J by 4 bases, 10 bases remained unmatched. This CDR3 comprises 15 residues.

The chain is built from TRBV4-3 and TRBJ1-1; the D is unclear. The CDR3 is 14 residues long. V was shortened by 1 base and J by 2 bases, with 8 bases between the two germline ends. In germline, CDR1 is LGHNA, CDR2 YSLEER. CDR3 sequence: CASSQALDNTEAFF. CDR3 sequence (DNA): TGCGCCAGCAGCCAAGCTCTGGATAACACTGAAGCTTTCTTT.

A few counts support this clone. The J gene is TRBJ2-7, the V gene TRBV6-1; 7 nucleotides agree with TRBD2. Germline CDR1 is MNHNS and CDR2 is SASEGT. With 10 bases clipped from V and 5 bases from J, the junction kept 14 bases outside the gene matches. The CDR3 runs 14 residues. CDR3 DNA: TGTGCCACCTGTTCCAGCGGGGTGACAGACGAGCAGTACTTC. Translated, it gives CATCSSGVTDEQYF.

The V and J genes are TRBV6-5 and TRBJ2-5, with 8 bases identical to TRBD1. The CDR3 is 14 residues long. From germline, CDR1 is MNHEY and CDR2 SVGAGI. J gave up 3 bases and V 5 bases, and 5 bases lay outside the gene matches. CDR3 loop: CASSQTGVEETQYF. CDR3 DNA sequence: TGTGCCAGCAGTCAGACAGGGGTTGAAGAGACCCAGTACTTC.

This clone was recorded only once. Germline is not matched at one junction end, which may reflect a read error. The V and J genes are TRBV7-7 and TRBJ2-3; D is undetermined. The germline V gene encodes CDR1 SSHAT and CDR2 FNYEAQ (reference sequence). The CDR3 has 15 residues. CDR3 region: CASSLALGAADTQYF. CDR3 bases: TGTGCTAGCAGCTTAGCTTTGGGTGCCGCAGATACGCAGTATTTT.

V gene TRBV18 combines with J gene TRBJ1-2; no reliable D call. V lost 3 bases to trimming and J lost 1 base, with 24 bases between them. This CDR3 comprises 19 residues. Germline V lookup: CDR1 KGHSH, CDR2 LQKENI. The CDR3 loop reads CASSPWPTDARVRNYGYTF. CDR3 sequence (DNA): TGTGCCAGCTCACCCTGGCCAACAGACGCCCGTGTGCGTAACTATGGCTACACCTTC.

The gene calls are TRBV18 and TRBJ1-1; D possibly corresponds to TRBD1 (5 bases). CDR1 is KGHSH and CDR2 is LQKENI in the germline V gene. The CDR3 is made up of 15 amino acids. Between the trimmed V and J ends, which lost 1 base and 3 bases, there was a span of 12 bases. The CDR3 here is CASSPRSGEDTEAFF. CDR3 bases: TGTGCCAGCTCACCACGTTCGGGGGAGGACACTGAAGCTTTCTTT.